The 13 T cell receptor beta chains given below trace back to one sample, sequenced in a study of blood T cell repertoires in COVID-19. Libraries were prepared by immunoSEQ multiplex PCR; TCRdb keeps only in-frame clonotypes and omits some of them. The table records 150,000 to 200,000 clones, roughly 87% of them present only once. The material sequenced was PBMCs or T cells enriched from blood (not recorded which). Receptor source: a human donor with acute COVID-19. The donor label of this sample is uncertain.

The chain employs TRBV27 and TRBJ2-7, with 8 bases identical to TRBD1. V lost 11 bases, J lost 2 bases, and 11 bases stayed unmatched. CDR3 size: 14 residues. CDR1 is MNHEY, CDR2 SMNVEV, per germline (reference sequence). The CDR3 DNA reads TGTGCCCACCGGGGGAAACAGGGGGCCTACGAGCAGTACTTC. This translates into CAHRGKQGAYEQYF.

The V call is TRBV7-9, the J call TRBJ2-7, with 7 bases that match TRBD1. The CDR3 totals 15 residues. The V and J ends lost 5 bases and 0 bases, in that order; junction bases with no gene match: 7. The germline V gene has CDR1 SEHNR and CDR2 FQNEAQ (reference sequence). The CDR3 bases are TGTGCCAGCAGCGCCGGACAGGTCCCCTCCTACGAGCAGTACTTC. Translated, it gives CASSAGQVPSYEQYF.

This clone was picked up one time. The V call is TRBV5-4, the J call TRBJ2-5; TRBD2 matches 7 bases. The CDR3 has 14 residues. The trim removed 2 bases at V and 5 bases at J, leaving 6 bases unmatched. Germline CDR1 reads SGHNT; CDR2 reads YYREEE (reference sequence). The CDR3 loop reads CASSFWGREETQYF. The CDR3 DNA is TGTGCCAGCAGCTTCTGGGGGAGGGAGGAGACCCAGTACTTC.

J is TRBJ2-5 and V is TRBV5-8; 7 bases match TRBD2. V gave up 1 base and J gave up 2 bases; unmatched junction bases: 5. The germline V gene encodes CDR1 SGHTS and CDR2 YDEGEE. The CDR3 is made up of 15 amino acids. CDR3 amino acids: CASSLNGGRQETQYF. The CDR3 nucleotides read TGTGCCAGCAGCTTGAACGGGGGGAGGCAAGAGACCCAGTACTTC.

This rearrangement joins TRBV5-1 to TRBJ2-7, with 8 positions matching TRBD1. CDR3 length equals 13 residues. Germline loops: CDR1 SGHRS, CDR2 YFSETQ. V dropped 2 bases and J dropped 6; count of bases not matched to a gene: 4. The CDR3 loop reads CASSFNTGGEQYF. The CDR3 region has the DNA TGCGCCAGCAGCTTCAATACAGGGGGCGAGCAGTACTTC.

The chain is built from TRBV19 and TRBJ2-5, with D perhaps TRBD2 (6 bases). Germline V lookup: CDR1 LNHDA, CDR2 SQIVND (reference sequence). This CDR3 is 16 amino acids long. Trimming shortened V by 5 bases and J by 1 base, and 17 bases separated the two germline ends. The CDR3: CASSAGGPGPQETQYF. The CDR3, as DNA: TGTGCCAGTAGTGCAGGAGGGCCAGGGCCCCAAGAGACCCAGTACTTC.

V gene TRBV12-3 or TRBV12-4 combines with J gene TRBJ1-1; D uncertain. Trimming stripped 2 bases from V and 11 bases from J, with 12 bases between. This CDR3 region has 12 residues. In DNA, the CDR3 is TGTGCCAGCAGTTTATTGGGTCCCAGGGCTTTCTTT. Amino acid sequence: CASSLLGPRAFF.

The chain has TRBV27 and TRBJ1-1; TRBD1 agrees at 10 bases. CDR3 length: 16 amino acids. V was pared by 7 bases and J by 4 bases, with 12 bases of the junction left unmatched. Germline values: CDR1 MNHEY, CDR2 SMNVEV (reference sequence). For the CDR3, the DNA is TGTGCCAGCACCTTAAGGACCGGGACAGGGGCCACTGAAGCTTTCTTT. This sequence encodes CASTLRTGTGATEAFF.

This clone occurred a few times. The CDR3 here is CASSPSTGEVVNTEAFF. The CDR3 DNA is TGTGCCAGCAGTCCCTCGACAGGGGAGGTGGTGAACACTGAAGCTTTCTTT. The rearrangement joins TRBV6-6 to TRBJ1-1, with TRBD1 matching over 8 bases. The CDR3 consists of 17 residues. Trimming at V came to 5 bases and at J to 0 bases, leaving 11 bases not matched to a gene. Germline lookup yields CDR1 MNHNY and CDR2 SVGAGI (reference sequence).

This sequence joins TRBV6-2 or TRBV6-3 and TRBJ2-7; TRBD2 is a possible D gene (5 bases). Germline CDR1 MNHEY, CDR2 SVGEGT. The CDR3 is 13 amino acids. V lost 6 bases to trimming and J lost 6 bases, with 15 bases between them. The DNA of the CDR3 is TGTGCCAGCAGCTGGGAGTCCAATGTCGAGCAGTACTTC. Translation: CASSWESNVEQYF.

This chain connects TRBV9 to TRBJ2-2; TRBD2 might be the D (6 bases). From germline, CDR1 is SGDLS and CDR2 YYNGEE. This CDR3 is built from 16 residues. Between the trimmed V and J ends, which lost 0 bases and 7 bases, there was a span of 16 bases. The CDR3 sequence: CASSVVGLAKGGELFF. The CDR3 DNA is TGTGCCAGCAGCGTAGTCGGGCTAGCGAAGGGCGGGGAGCTGTTTTTT.

The rearrangement uses TRBV27 and TRBJ2-7; TRBD1 aligns across 10 bases. This CDR3 has 14 amino acids. The V segment lost 6 bases and the J segment 3 bases; nucleotides outside the gene matches: 5. Germline values: CDR1 MNHEY, CDR2 SMNVEV (reference sequence). The DNA for the CDR3 is TGTGCCAGCAGCTACCGGGACAGGGGCTACGAGCAGTACTTC. Translated, it gives CASSYRDRGYEQYF.

CDR3 sequence reads: CASSVRGDGGEEQFF. Here the CDR3 DNA reads TGTGCCAGCAGCGTACGGGGGGACGGTGGTGAGGAGCAGTTCTTC. The genes are TRBV9 and TRBJ2-1; 7 nucleotides match TRBD2. From germline, CDR1 is SGDLS and CDR2 YYNGEE. This CDR3 has 15 amino acids. V lost 1 base and J lost 10; bases outside the gene matches: 11.